A single sample is the source of the 3 T cell receptor beta chains below, sequenced in a study of CD8+CD57+ T cells in acquired aplastic anemia. Flow cytometry had shown expanded CD8+CD57+ cells in the patients chosen for sequencing. It was genomic DNA that served as the template for profiling TCR beta VDJ and CDR3. TCRdb used MiXCR to reprocess the reads, holding one entry per CDR3 protein. The data contain 100,000 to 150,000 distinct CDR3 sequences, approximately 36% of them singletons. The specimen sequenced was sorted CD4+, CD8+, or CD8+CD57+ T cells (not recorded which) from PBMCs. These receptors were taken from a human donor with aplastic anemia.

This clonotype was found a few times. The rearrangement joins TRBV4-2 to TRBJ2-1; TRBD1 or TRBD2 may be the D gene (5 bases each). The germline V gene encodes CDR1 LGHNA and CDR2 YNFKEQ. The CDR3 covers 18 residues. V lost 2 bases to trimming and J lost 6 bases, with 23 bases between them. The CDR3 DNA sequence: TGTGCCAGCAGCCAAATAAGACCGGGACCCTACCCTCTCAATGAGCAGTTCTTC. This codes for CASSQIRPGPYPLNEQFF.

This chain uses TRBV7-9 with TRBJ2-7; D is unclear. The length of the CDR3 is 11 residues. Trimming left V 6 bases short and J 0 bases short, with 3 bases between. Per germline, CDR1 SEHNR and CDR2 FQNEAQ (reference sequence). The chain's CDR3 is CASRISYEQYF. The CDR3 DNA reads TGTGCCAGCAGAATCTCCTACGAGCAGTACTTC.

This chain uses TRBV2 with TRBJ2-5; D perhaps matches TRBD1 (6 bases). With 3 bases removed from V and 3 bases from J, the gap between germline ends came to 11 bases. The CDR3 loop spans 14 amino acids. The germline V gene has CDR1 SNHLY and CDR2 FYNNEI. The CDR3 spells CASSEGAGEETQYF. The CDR3 DNA reads as TGTGCCAGCAGTGAGGGGGCTGGAGAAGAGACCCAGTACTTC.